Below are 18 T cell receptor beta chains sequenced from a single sample in a study of shared clonotypes between healthy human individuals. TCRdb's copy holds only in-frame clones and misses some; the assay was immunoSEQ multiplex PCR. Of millions of clones in the sample, 85% to 95% were seen once. It was CD45RO-negative cells, positively selected for CCR7, that made up naive CD8 cells, with terminally differentiated effector memory CD45RA+ cells excluded. Sequenced input: naive CD8+ T cells from PBMCs. These receptors came from a man aged 18 to 30 in good health. Some clones in this sample may be carry-over from other donors' samples.

On this clone: The sample contains more than one DNA sequence encoding this CDR3. The chain recombines TRBV4-1 with TRBJ2-7; D perhaps matches TRBD2 (6 bases). Germline V gives CDR1 MGHRA, CDR2 YSYEKL. V lost 1 base, J lost 3 bases, and 10 bases lay in between. There are 14 residues in the CDR3. CDR3: CASSQGSRGYEQYF. CDR3 DNA sequence: TGCGCCAGCAGCCAAGGTTCGCGGGGCTACGAGCAGTACTTC.

This chain uses TRBV28 with TRBJ2-1; a weak D match, TRBD1 (5 bases). The germline gives CDR1 MDHEN, CDR2 SYDVKM. There are 14 residues in the CDR3. Trimming cost V 6 bases and J 5 bases, with 14 bases left between them. The CDR3 protein is CASSATPGHNEQFF. CDR3 sequence (DNA): TGTGCCAGCAGCGCTACTCCAGGGCACAATGAGCAGTTCTTC.

CDR3 sequence (DNA): TGTGCCAGCAGCCAAGATCAGGGGACTAGCGTGAACTCCTACGAGCAGTACTTC. Translating gives CASSQDQGTSVNSYEQYF. The genes are TRBV4-2 and TRBJ2-7; 10 positions agree with TRBD2. Germline values: CDR1 LGHNA, CDR2 YNFKEQ. The CDR3 covers 18 residues. Trimming cost V 0 bases and J 0 bases; bases outside gene matches: 8.

The chain combines TRBV4-2 with TRBJ1-1; tentative D call: TRBD1 (6 bases). With 0 bases removed from V and 3 bases from J, the gap between germline ends came to 14 bases. This CDR3 contains 16 residues. From germline, CDR1 is LGHNA and CDR2 YNFKEQ. DNA of the CDR3: TGTGCCAGCAGCCAAGAGGGGGGGGCGGCGGACACTGAAGCTTTCTTT. Its translation is CASSQEGGAADTEAFF.

This CDR3 is CAWSVAASYEQYF. The CDR3 DNA sequence: TGTGCCTGGAGTGTTGCCGCTTCCTACGAGCAGTACTTC. The J gene is TRBJ2-5, the V gene TRBV30; D is unclear. The assigned J gene may be wrong: the sequence end matches TRBJ2-7 better. The germline V gene has CDR1 GTSNPN and CDR2 SVGIG (reference sequence). The CDR3 runs 13 residues.

This rearrangement joins TRBV15 to TRBJ2-1; the D gene is possibly TRBD2 (6 bases). Between the trimmed V and J ends, which lost 5 bases and 7 bases, there was a span of 12 bases. CDR1 LNHNV and CDR2 YYDKDF come from the germline V gene (reference sequence). The CDR3 is made up of 13 amino acids. CDR3 DNA: TGTGCCACCAGCGCGGGCGGGGAGAATGAGCAGTTCTTC. This translates into CATSAGGENEQFF.

CDR3 DNA sequence: TGTGCCAGCAGTCTGGCGGGAGATAGCAATCAGCCCCAGCATTTT. It encodes CASSLAGDSNQPQHF. The rearrangement links TRBV9 to TRBJ1-5; D is unclear. The CDR3 runs to 15 residues. V shed 5 bases and J shed 0 bases, with 12 bases lying between them. Germline V gene data show CDR1 as SGDLS and CDR2 as YYNGEE.

This clone appeared a single time. The chain combines TRBV2 with TRBJ2-7; maybe TRBD1 (6 bases). Trimming left V 3 bases short and J 0 bases short, with 15 bases between. The germline V gene has CDR1 SNHLY and CDR2 FYNNEI. The CDR3 covers 16 residues. The CDR3 spells CASSERFGRGSYEQYF. The CDR3 DNA reads as TGTGCCAGCAGTGAGAGGTTCGGCAGGGGCTCCTACGAGCAGTACTTC. Combining the CDR3 with reference TRBV2 and TRBJ2-7 gives the whole variable domain EPEVTQTPSHQVTQMGQEVILRCVPISNHLYFYWYRQILGQKVEFLVSFYNNEISEKSEIFDDQFSVERPDGSNFTLKIRSTKLEDSAMYFCASSERFGRGSYEQYFGPGTRLTVT.

V and J are TRBV6-4 and TRBJ2-1; D is ambiguous. The germline V gene encodes CDR1 MRHNA and CDR2 SNTAGT. Trimming stripped 0 bases from V and 5 bases from J, with 11 bases between. CDR3 length: 15 amino acids. CDR3 region: CASSDSPWNNNEQFF. CDR3 bases: TGTGCCAGCAGTGACTCTCCATGGAATAACAATGAGCAGTTCTTC.

The chain carries TRBV18 and TRBJ1-4, with D unresolved. The CDR3 runs 15 residues. Germline V gives CDR1 KGHSH, CDR2 LQKENI. V gave up 6 bases and J gave up 6 bases, with 17 bases separating them. CDR3 sequence: CASSPAWTPDEKLFF. The CDR3 DNA is TGTGCCAGCTCTCCAGCTTGGACCCCCGATGAAAAACTGTTTTTT.

The V gene is TRBV11-2, the J gene TRBJ2-1; D not resolved. This CDR3 comprises 14 residues. Germline V gene sequence: CDR1 SGHAT, CDR2 FQNNGV. Trimming stripped 1 base from V and 4 bases from J, with 8 bases between. DNA of the CDR3: TGTGCCAGCAGCTTAGCGTCCTTATACAATGAGCAGTTCTTC. It yields the protein CASSLASLYNEQFF.

The rearrangement uses TRBV7-9 and TRBJ2-1, with a tentative D call TRBD1 (6 bases). This CDR3 is built from 15 residues. Trimming removed 5 bases from V and 7 bases from J, with 18 bases in between. Germline CDR1 reads SEHNR; CDR2 reads FQNEAQ (reference sequence). The DNA for the CDR3 is TGTGCCAGCAGCCCTGACGGCCAGGGGTGGAATGAGCAGTTCTTC. Amino acid sequence: CASSPDGQGWNEQFF.

Remarks on this clone: This specimen includes other DNA sequences encoding the same CDR3. The CDR3 coding sequence is TGTGCCAGCAGCGTTACTAGCGGGAGGGCCACAGATACGCAGTATTTT. Protein: CASSVTSGRATDTQYF. The chain joins TRBV9 to TRBJ2-3, with 13 positions matching TRBD2. V was pared by 2 bases and J by 2 bases, with 2 bases of the junction left unmatched. Germline-derived CDR1 and CDR2 are SGDLS and YYNGEE. This CDR3 region has 16 residues.

The CDR3 loop reads CASTNLGNQPQHF. The CDR3, as DNA: TGTGCCAGCACGAATCTGGGCAATCAGCCCCAGCATTTT. The rearrangement uses TRBV2 and TRBJ1-5; no definite D call. The CDR3 extends over 13 amino acids. Trimming removed 7 bases at V and 2 bases at J, with 9 bases between. Germline loops: CDR1 SNHLY, CDR2 FYNNEI. Full variable domain (remainder filled in from reference TRBV2 and TRBJ1-5): EPEVTQTPSHQVTQMGQEVILRCVPISNHLYFYWYRQILGQKVEFLVSFYNNEISEKSEIFDDQFSVERPDGSNFTLKIRSTKLEDSAMYFCASTNLGNQPQHFGDGTRLSIL.

This CDR3 reads CASSKMEGSNEKLFF. The DNA for the CDR3 is TGCGCCAGCAGCAAGATGGAGGGGTCTAATGAAAAACTGTTTTTT. This sequence joins TRBV4-1 and TRBJ1-4; possibly TRBD1 for D (5 bases). This CDR3 contains 15 residues. Trimming pared 5 bases from V and 3 bases from J, leaving 13 bases between. Germline V CDR1 and CDR2: MGHRA, YSYEKL.

The chain has TRBV6-1 and TRBJ2-7, with TRBD1 identical over 7 bases. V dropped 3 bases and J dropped 1; count of bases not matched to a gene: 12. The CDR3 is made up of 17 amino acids. In germline, CDR1 is MNHNS, CDR2 SASEGT. The CDR3 region has the DNA TGTGCCAGCAGTGAGTCGGTGGGACAGATATTGTCCTACGAGCAGTACTTC. Translation: CASSESVGQILSYEQYF.

This clone appeared once. The J gene is TRBJ2-3, the V gene TRBV6-5; TRBD1 aligns across 11 bases. CDR1 is MNHEY and CDR2 is SVGAGI in the germline V gene. This CDR3 is 16 amino acids long. Unmatched junction bases numbered 4, after V lost 0 bases and J lost 5 bases. CDR3 in amino acids: CASSYSGQGARDTQYF. CDR3 coding DNA: TGTGCCAGCAGTTACTCAGGACAGGGGGCTAGAGATACGCAGTATTTT.

The table lists this clone with a count of one. This chain joins TRBV4-1 and TRBJ2-1; TRBD2 matches at 11 bases. The CDR3 extends over 16 amino acids. Germline lookup yields CDR1 MGHRA and CDR2 YSYEKL. Trimming at V came to 4 bases and at J to 3 bases, leaving 5 bases not matched to a gene. DNA for the CDR3: TGCGCCAGCAGCCGCAGGGGGACTAGCGGCTACAATGAGCAGTTCTTC. Encoded protein: CASSRRGTSGYNEQFF.